Listed below are T cell receptor beta chains from one sample, sequenced in a study of T cells after yellow fever vaccination. Each CDR3 protein is one row after TCRdb ran MiXCR on the 5' RACE reads. The repertoire consists of 400,000 to 450,000 distinct CDR3 sequences, with under 20% occurring once and the leading ten covering about a sixth. Specimen: PBMCs, collected before the yellow fever booster vaccination. The receptors originated from a man aged 18 to 29 who received the YFV17D yellow fever vaccine. Both conserved end residues are part of each CDR3. The order of the fields is CDR3 DNA, CDR3 protein, V gene, clone size, J gene, D gene. A D gene is named only where the DNA matches it firmly. Expanded clones get a size class; other rows say once, few or many, or leave the size out.

CDR3 DNA: TGTGCCAGCAGCCCTGGCCTCAGGACAGGGGGCACAGATACGCAGTATTTT
CDR3 protein: CASSPGLRTGGTDTQYF
V gene: TRBV6-2/TRBV6-3
clone size: NA
J gene: TRBJ2-3
D gene: TRBD1

CDR3 DNA: TGTGCCAGCAGCCACTACGGAGGGGGCCGCGATACGCAGTATTTT
CDR3 protein: CASSHYGGGRDTQYF
V gene: TRBV7-3
clone size: NA
J gene: TRBJ2-3
D gene: NA

CDR3 DNA: TGTGCCAGCTCACAAAGGACAGGGATGAACACTGAAGCTTTCTTT
CDR3 protein: CASSQRTGMNTEAFF
V gene: TRBV18
clone size: once
J gene: TRBJ1-1
D gene: TRBD1

CDR3 DNA: TGTGCCAGCAGTCAGACGCAGGGGGCTCTGGTAGCTTTCTTT
CDR3 protein: CASSQTQGALVAFF
V gene: TRBV6-5
clone size: NA
J gene: TRBJ1-1
D gene: TRBD1

CDR3 DNA: TGTGCCAGCAGTCGAACCGGGACAGGGACAGTTGGCTACACCTTC
CDR3 protein: CASSRTGTGTVGYTF
V gene: TRBV6-5
clone size: few
J gene: TRBJ1-2
D gene: TRBD1

CDR3 DNA: TGTGCCAGCAGCCCAAACGTGGGACAGGGCTCCTACGAGCAGTACTTC
CDR3 protein: CASSPNVGQGSYEQYF
V gene: TRBV7-3
clone size: NA
J gene: TRBJ2-7
D gene: TRBD1

CDR3 DNA: TGTGCCAGCAGCTACGCCCTTGGACAGGGTTCCTATAATTCACCCCTCCACTTT
CDR3 protein: CASSYALGQGSYNSPLHF
V gene: TRBV5-5
clone size: NA
J gene: TRBJ1-6
D gene: TRBD1

CDR3 DNA: TGCGCCAGCAGCTTGGGACTAGCCGTCGAGCAGTACTTC
CDR3 protein: CASSLGLAVEQYF
V gene: TRBV5-1
clone size: few
J gene: TRBJ2-7
D gene: TRBD2

CDR3 DNA: TGCGCCAGCAGCTTGGAAAACAGGGGTGGGAATTCACCCCTCCACTTT
CDR3 protein: CASSLENRGGNSPLHF
V gene: TRBV5-1
clone size: NA
J gene: TRBJ1-6
D gene: TRBD1

CDR3 DNA: TGTGCCAGCTTTAGCCCGGGACTAGCGGGGGGCAATGAGCAGTTCTTC
CDR3 protein: CASFSPGLAGGNEQFF
V gene: TRBV25-1
clone size: NA
J gene: TRBJ2-1
D gene: TRBD2

CDR3 DNA: TGTGCCAGCAGTGGGGACAGCCGGAATCAGCCCCAGCATTTT
CDR3 protein: CASSGDSRNQPQHF
V gene: TRBV28
clone size: few
J gene: TRBJ1-5
D gene: TRBD1

CDR3 DNA: TGTGCCTGGAGTGTTCGGACTGGATCCGATGAGCAGTTCTTC
CDR3 protein: CAWSVRTGSDEQFF
V gene: TRBV30
clone size: NA
J gene: TRBJ2-1
D gene: NA

CDR3 DNA: TGTGCCAGCAGCTCCGGAGGCGGGGGCTTTAACAATGAGCAGTTCTTC
CDR3 protein: CASSSGGGGFNNEQFF
V gene: TRBV7-3
clone size: few
J gene: TRBJ2-1
D gene: NA

CDR3 DNA: TGTGCCAGCAGTTACTCGATGACCGGGAATCAGCCCCAGCATTTT
CDR3 protein: CASSYSMTGNQPQHF
V gene: TRBV6-5
clone size: NA
J gene: TRBJ1-5
D gene: NA

CDR3 DNA: TGTGCCAGCAGCCCGTACGTGGGATCTCCCGAAGCTTTCTTT
CDR3 protein: CASSPYVGSPEAFF
V gene: TRBV7-3
clone size: few
J gene: TRBJ1-1
D gene: NA

CDR3 DNA: TGTGCCAGCAGTCCCACAGGCCTCTCTGGAAACACCATATATTTT
CDR3 protein: CASSPTGLSGNTIYF
V gene: TRBV6-5
clone size: many
J gene: TRBJ1-3
D gene: NA

CDR3 DNA: TGCGCCAGCAGCCATCGCAATAGGGACACCAGTAATTCACCCCTCCACTTT
CDR3 protein: CASSHRNRDTSNSPLHF
V gene: TRBV4-3
clone size: NA
J gene: TRBJ1-6
D gene: NA

CDR3 DNA: TGCGCCAGCAGCCAAGCGGCGGGCTCAGTCACTGAAGCTTTCTTT
CDR3 protein: CASSQAAGSVTEAFF
V gene: TRBV4-1
clone size: NA
J gene: TRBJ1-1
D gene: NA

CDR3 DNA: TGTGCCAGCAGCCCCCCCCTTCGGGCCCGGGGCACTGAAGCTTTCTTT
CDR3 protein: CASSPPLRARGTEAFF
V gene: TRBV3-1
clone size: NA
J gene: TRBJ1-1
D gene: NA

CDR3 DNA: TGTGCCAGCAGCTTAGTAGGGGCCAGGGCCTTCGAAAAACTGTTTTTT
CDR3 protein: CASSLVGARAFEKLFF
V gene: TRBV7-2
clone size: NA
J gene: TRBJ1-4
D gene: NA

CDR3 DNA: TGCAGTGCTAGAGGTTTTTTCAATGAGCAGTTCTTC
CDR3 protein: CSARGFFNEQFF
V gene: TRBV20-1
clone size: few
J gene: TRBJ2-1
D gene: NA

CDR3 DNA: TGTGCCAGCAGGCTAAGTCCGAACACCGGGGAGCTGTTATTT
CDR3 protein: CASRLSPNTGELLF
V gene: TRBV12-3/TRBV12-4
clone size: NA
J gene: TRBJ2-2
D gene: NA

CDR3 DNA: TGCGCCAGCAGCCTGGATGGACAGGGGGCCGGGGAGCTGTTTTTT
CDR3 protein: CASSLDGQGAGELFF
V gene: TRBV5-1
clone size: many
J gene: TRBJ2-2
D gene: TRBD1

CDR3 DNA: TGCGCCAGCAGCCAAGTTTGGGCCGGAACTAGCACAGATACGCAGTATTTT
CDR3 protein: CASSQVWAGTSTDTQYF
V gene: TRBV4-1
clone size: few
J gene: TRBJ2-3
D gene: NA

CDR3 DNA: TGCGCCAGCAGCCTAGGAATGACGGAGACCCAGTACTTC
CDR3 protein: CASSLGMTETQYF
V gene: TRBV4-1
clone size: few
J gene: TRBJ2-5
D gene: NA

CDR3 DNA: TGTGCCACCAGTGATGATGACCCTAAGGGTTACAATGAGCAGTTCTTC
CDR3 protein: CATSDDDPKGYNEQFF
V gene: TRBV24-1
clone size: NA
J gene: TRBJ2-1
D gene: NA

CDR3 DNA: TGCGCCAGCAGCCAAGTATCGGGCAGGGATCAGCCCCAGCATTTT
CDR3 protein: CASSQVSGRDQPQHF
V gene: TRBV4-1
clone size: once
J gene: TRBJ1-5
D gene: NA

CDR3 DNA: TGTGCCAGCAGTTTTGGGGGGGCAGTGAACGAGCAGTACTTC
CDR3 protein: CASSFGGAVNEQYF
V gene: TRBV27
clone size: few
J gene: TRBJ2-7
D gene: NA

CDR3 DNA: TGTGCCAGCAGTGGGTCGGCCCGTCGGGCTGATACGCGGTATTTT
CDR3 protein: CASSGSARRADTRYF
V gene: TRBV12-3/TRBV12-4
clone size: once
J gene: TRBJ2-3
D gene: NA

CDR3 DNA: TGTGCCAGCAGCGCTCATTGGACGTCGGATCAGCCCCAGCATTTT
CDR3 protein: CASSAHWTSDQPQHF
V gene: TRBV7-2
clone size: many
J gene: TRBJ1-5
D gene: NA

CDR3 DNA: TGTGCCACCAGCGGTAGCGGGGGCAAAGAGACCCAGTACTTC
CDR3 protein: CATSGSGGKETQYF
V gene: TRBV15
clone size: few
J gene: TRBJ2-5
D gene: TRBD2

CDR3 DNA: TGTGCCAGCAGCTTAGAGGTACAGGGGTATGGCTACACCTTC
CDR3 protein: CASSLEVQGYGYTF
V gene: TRBV7-9
clone size: NA
J gene: TRBJ1-2
D gene: TRBD1

CDR3 DNA: TGTGCCAGCAGCCAAGATATCGGGGCAGGGAACAATGAGCAGTTCTTC
CDR3 protein: CASSQDIGAGNNEQFF
V gene: TRBV14
clone size: NA
J gene: TRBJ2-1
D gene: NA

CDR3 DNA: TGTGCCAGCAGTGAAGTTAGGGCGGGGACAAGCAATGAGCAGTTCTTC
CDR3 protein: CASSEVRAGTSNEQFF
V gene: TRBV2
clone size: once
J gene: TRBJ2-1
D gene: NA

CDR3 DNA: TGTGCCACGGCACCGGGCCGTTACAATGAGCAGTTCTTC
CDR3 protein: CATAPGRYNEQFF
V gene: TRBV6-5
clone size: once
J gene: TRBJ2-1
D gene: NA

CDR3 DNA: TGTGCCAGCAGTTCCACGGGACAGGGTCGGTTCACTGAAGCTTTCTTT
CDR3 protein: CASSSTGQGRFTEAFF
V gene: TRBV27
clone size: few
J gene: TRBJ1-1
D gene: TRBD1

CDR3 DNA: TGTGCCAGCAGTTTCAGTAGGGGAGGTCAGCCCCAGCATTTT
CDR3 protein: CASSFSRGGQPQHF
V gene: TRBV28
clone size: NA
J gene: TRBJ1-5
D gene: NA

CDR3 DNA: TGTGCCAGCAGTTTAGTAGGGGATAAGCAGTTCTTC
CDR3 protein: CASSLVGDKQFF
V gene: TRBV27
clone size: few
J gene: TRBJ2-1
D gene: NA

CDR3 DNA: TGTGCCAGCACCGCACGACCCGGGGGCCTAGCTAATGAAAAACTGTTTTTT
CDR3 protein: CASTARPGGLANEKLFF
V gene: TRBV6-1
clone size: NA
J gene: TRBJ1-4
D gene: NA

CDR3 DNA: TGCGCCAGCAGCCACTCAAAACATGCCTATAATTCACCCCTCCACTTT
CDR3 protein: CASSHSKHAYNSPLHF
V gene: TRBV4-3
clone size: many
J gene: TRBJ1-6
D gene: NA

CDR3 DNA: TGTGCCAGCAGTCGCGGACACCCCACGAACATTCAGTACTTC
CDR3 protein: CASSRGHPTNIQYF
V gene: TRBV6-5
clone size: few
J gene: TRBJ2-4
D gene: NA

CDR3 DNA: TGCGCCAGCAGCTTGGGGGATGCCCTCTATGGCTACACCTTC
CDR3 protein: CASSLGDALYGYTF
V gene: TRBV5-1
clone size: few
J gene: TRBJ1-2
D gene: NA

CDR3 DNA: TGTGCCAGCAGAAAGGGACCAGATACGCAGTATTTT
CDR3 protein: CASRKGPDTQYF
V gene: TRBV12-3/TRBV12-4
clone size: few
J gene: TRBJ2-3
D gene: NA

CDR3 DNA: TGTGCCAGCAGTCCTTCAGGGGGATCTAATGAAAAACTGTTTTTT
CDR3 protein: CASSPSGGSNEKLFF
V gene: TRBV28
clone size: few
J gene: TRBJ1-4
D gene: TRBD1

CDR3 DNA: TGTGCCAGCACCTCCTCCACAGAGACCTACGAGCAGTACTTC
CDR3 protein: CASTSSTETYEQYF
V gene: TRBV7-9
clone size: NA
J gene: TRBJ2-7
D gene: NA

CDR3 DNA: TGTGCCAGCAGCCGACAGGGGAATCAGCCCCAGCATTTT
CDR3 protein: CASSRQGNQPQHF
V gene: TRBV7-9
clone size: many
J gene: TRBJ1-5
D gene: TRBD1

CDR3 DNA: TGTGCCAGCAGCTTAGTGTCCAGGGACGGCTACACCTTC
CDR3 protein: CASSLVSRDGYTF
V gene: TRBV11-2
clone size: many
J gene: TRBJ1-2
D gene: NA

CDR3 DNA: TGCAGCGTTAGGACTAGTACGAGCGGCGGGGAGCTGTTTTTT
CDR3 protein: CSVRTSTSGGELFF
V gene: TRBV29-1
clone size: few
J gene: TRBJ2-2
D gene: TRBD2

CDR3 DNA: TGTGCCAGCAGTGAGAGGGTCGACACTGAAGCTTTCTTT
CDR3 protein: CASSERVDTEAFF
V gene: TRBV6-1
clone size: NA
J gene: TRBJ1-1
D gene: NA

CDR3 DNA: TGTGCCAGCAGTTCCAGGGAAGCAGATACGCAGTATTTT
CDR3 protein: CASSSREADTQYF
V gene: TRBV2
clone size: few
J gene: TRBJ2-3
D gene: NA

CDR3 DNA: TGCGCCAGCAGCCAAGACGCCGGCGGATCCACAGATACGCAGTATTTT
CDR3 protein: CASSQDAGGSTDTQYF
V gene: TRBV4-3
clone size: few
J gene: TRBJ2-3
D gene: NA

CDR3 DNA: TGTGCCAGCAGCTTGGGCGGACAGGGGGGGACAGATACGCAGTATTTT
CDR3 protein: CASSLGGQGGTDTQYF
V gene: TRBV7-3
clone size: NA
J gene: TRBJ2-3
D gene: TRBD1

CDR3 DNA: TGTGCCAGCAGTGTCATCTTGGGTCGCACTGAAGCTTTCTTT
CDR3 protein: CASSVILGRTEAFF
V gene: TRBV6-5
clone size: NA
J gene: TRBJ1-1
D gene: NA

CDR3 DNA: TGTGCCAGCAGTTTAGGGCGGCGCCTCAATGAGCAGTTCTTC
CDR3 protein: CASSLGRRLNEQFF
V gene: TRBV12-3/TRBV12-4
clone size: few
J gene: TRBJ2-1
D gene: NA

CDR3 DNA: TGTGCCAGCAGCTACTTTCTGGACTCAAAAGAGACCCAGTACTTC
CDR3 protein: CASSYFLDSKETQYF
V gene: TRBV13
clone size: few
J gene: TRBJ2-5
D gene: NA

CDR3 DNA: TGTGCCTGGGGGCGGGACAGCTCTGGAAACACCATATATTTT
CDR3 protein: CAWGRDSSGNTIYF
V gene: TRBV7-8
clone size: NA
J gene: TRBJ1-3
D gene: TRBD1

CDR3 DNA: TGCAGCGTTCAAGGATTCCAGCAGTTCTTC
CDR3 protein: CSVQGFQQFF
V gene: TRBV29-1
clone size: few
J gene: TRBJ2-1
D gene: NA